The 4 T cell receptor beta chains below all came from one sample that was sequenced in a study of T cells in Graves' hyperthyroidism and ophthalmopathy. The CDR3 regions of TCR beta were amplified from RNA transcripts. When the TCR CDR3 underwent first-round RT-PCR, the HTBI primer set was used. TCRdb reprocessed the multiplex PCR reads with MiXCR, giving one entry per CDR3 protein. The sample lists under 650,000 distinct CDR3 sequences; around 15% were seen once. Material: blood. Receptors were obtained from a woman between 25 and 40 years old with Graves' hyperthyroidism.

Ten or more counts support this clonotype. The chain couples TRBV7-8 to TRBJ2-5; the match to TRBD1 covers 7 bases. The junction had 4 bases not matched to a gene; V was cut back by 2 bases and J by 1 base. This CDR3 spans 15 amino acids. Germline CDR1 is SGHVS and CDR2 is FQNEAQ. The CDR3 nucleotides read TGTGCCAGCAGCTTATCCGGGACAGCCCAAGAGACCCAGTACTTC. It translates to CASSLSGTAQETQYF.

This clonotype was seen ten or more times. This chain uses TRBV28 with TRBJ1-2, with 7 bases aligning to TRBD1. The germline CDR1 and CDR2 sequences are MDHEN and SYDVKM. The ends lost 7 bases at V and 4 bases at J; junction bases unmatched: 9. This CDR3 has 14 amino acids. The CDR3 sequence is CASTPGQPTYGYTF. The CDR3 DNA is TGTGCCAGCACCCCGGGACAGCCTACCTATGGCTACACCTTC.

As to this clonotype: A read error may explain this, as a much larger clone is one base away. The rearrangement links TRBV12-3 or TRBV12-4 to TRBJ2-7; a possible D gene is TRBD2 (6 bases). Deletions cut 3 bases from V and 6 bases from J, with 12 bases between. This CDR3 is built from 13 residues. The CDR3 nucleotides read TGTGCCAGCAGTTTTTGGCAGGGAGGCGAGCAGTACTTC. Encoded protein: CASSFWQGGEQYF.

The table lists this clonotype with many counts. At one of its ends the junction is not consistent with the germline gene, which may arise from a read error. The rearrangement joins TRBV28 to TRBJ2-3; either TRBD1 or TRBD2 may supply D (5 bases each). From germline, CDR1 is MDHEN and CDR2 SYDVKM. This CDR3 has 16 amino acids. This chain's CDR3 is CASVRGGKGSRDTQYF. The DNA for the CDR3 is TGTGCCAGCGTAAGGGGCGGAAAGGGGAGCAGAGATACGCAGTATTTT.